This T cell receptor (beta chain) is from a study of blood T cell repertoires in COVID-19. Study summary: Collection of acute and convalescent COVID-19 samples took place in the United States, Italy and Spain. Nucleic acid was either cDNA or gDNA, and it came from T cells, B-cell-depleted T cells, or PBMCs.

About this clone itself: The junction and the germline gene differ at one end; a read error may be behind it.

Sequencing used immunoSEQ multiplex PCR; TCRdb keeps in-frame clones, though not all of them. The table includes about 120,000 clones, over 65% detected once. This clonotype originated in a man in his sixties with acute or convalescent COVID-19. The source material was peripheral blood.

For the CDR3, the DNA is TGCGCCCGCAGCTTTGACGGGGGCGGGGGAGCTTTCTTT. Protein product: CARSFDGGGGAFF. V usage is TRBV5-1 and J usage is TRBJ1-1, with a weak D call TRBD1 (6 bases). The CDR3 extends over 13 amino acids. Germline V gene lookup returns CDR1 SGHRS and CDR2 YFSETQ.